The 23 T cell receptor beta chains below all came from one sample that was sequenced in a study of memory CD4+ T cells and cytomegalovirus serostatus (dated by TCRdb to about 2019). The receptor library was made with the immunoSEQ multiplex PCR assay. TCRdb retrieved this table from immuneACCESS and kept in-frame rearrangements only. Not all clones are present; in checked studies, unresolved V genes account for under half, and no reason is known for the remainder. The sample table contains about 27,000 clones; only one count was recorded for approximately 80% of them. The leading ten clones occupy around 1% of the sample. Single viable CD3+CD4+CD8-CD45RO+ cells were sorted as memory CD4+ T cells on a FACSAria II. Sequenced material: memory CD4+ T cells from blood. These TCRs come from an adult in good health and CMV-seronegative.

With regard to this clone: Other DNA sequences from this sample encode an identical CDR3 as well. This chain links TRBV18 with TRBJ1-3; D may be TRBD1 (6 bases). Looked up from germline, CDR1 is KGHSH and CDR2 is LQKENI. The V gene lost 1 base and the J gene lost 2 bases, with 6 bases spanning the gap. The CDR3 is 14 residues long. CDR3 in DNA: TGTGCCAGCTCACCACAGGGGGCTGGAAACACCATATATTTT. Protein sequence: CASSPQGAGNTIYF.

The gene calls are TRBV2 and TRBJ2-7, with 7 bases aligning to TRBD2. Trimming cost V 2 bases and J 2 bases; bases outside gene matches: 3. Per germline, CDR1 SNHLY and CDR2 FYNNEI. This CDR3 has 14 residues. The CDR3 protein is CASSEWGGTYEQYF. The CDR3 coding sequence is TGTGCCAGCAGTGAATGGGGGGGAACCTACGAGCAGTACTTC.

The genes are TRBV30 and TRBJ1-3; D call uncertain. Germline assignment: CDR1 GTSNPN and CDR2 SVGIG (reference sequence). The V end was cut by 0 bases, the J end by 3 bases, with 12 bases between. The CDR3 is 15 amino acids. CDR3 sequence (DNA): TGTGCCTGGAGTGTGGATACACCACGTGGAAACACCATATATTTT. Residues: CAWSVDTPRGNTIYF. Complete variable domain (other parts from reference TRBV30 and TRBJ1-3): SQTIHQWPATLVQPVGSPLSLECTVEGTSNPNLYWYRQAAGRGLQLLFYSVGIGQISSEVPQNLSASRPQDRQFILSSKKLLLSDSGFYLCAWSVDTPRGNTIYFGEGSWLTVV.

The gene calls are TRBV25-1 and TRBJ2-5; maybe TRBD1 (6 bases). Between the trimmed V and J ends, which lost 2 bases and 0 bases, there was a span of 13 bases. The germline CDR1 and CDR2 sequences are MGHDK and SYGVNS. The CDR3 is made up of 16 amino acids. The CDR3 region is CASSEPPDSNQETQYF. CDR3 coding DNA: TGTGCCAGCAGTGAACCCCCGGACAGCAACCAAGAGACCCAGTACTTC.

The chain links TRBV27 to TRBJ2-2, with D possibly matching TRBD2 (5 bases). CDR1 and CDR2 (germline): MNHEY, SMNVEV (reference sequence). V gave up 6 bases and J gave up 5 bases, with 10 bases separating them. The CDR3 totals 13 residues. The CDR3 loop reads CASSPTRTGELFF. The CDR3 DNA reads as TGTGCCAGCAGCCCAACTAGGACCGGGGAGCTGTTTTTT.

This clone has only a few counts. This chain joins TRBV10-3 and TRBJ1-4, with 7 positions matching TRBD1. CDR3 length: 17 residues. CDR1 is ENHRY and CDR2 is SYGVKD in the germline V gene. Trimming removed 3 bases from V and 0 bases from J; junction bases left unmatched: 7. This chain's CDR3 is CAISDRGGTATNEKLFF. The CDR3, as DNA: TGTGCCATCAGTGACAGGGGGGGAACGGCAACTAATGAAAAACTGTTTTTT.

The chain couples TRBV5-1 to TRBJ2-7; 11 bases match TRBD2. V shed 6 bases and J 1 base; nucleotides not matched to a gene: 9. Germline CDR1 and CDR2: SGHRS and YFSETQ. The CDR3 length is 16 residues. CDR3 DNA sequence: TGCGCCAGCACGGGAGCTAGCGGGGGGCCATCCTACGAGCAGTACTTC. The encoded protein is CASTGASGGPSYEQYF.

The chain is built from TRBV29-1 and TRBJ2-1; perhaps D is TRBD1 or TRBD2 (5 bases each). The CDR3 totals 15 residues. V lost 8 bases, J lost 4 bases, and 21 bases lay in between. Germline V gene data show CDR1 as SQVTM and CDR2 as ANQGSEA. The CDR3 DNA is TGCAGCTCACTTGCCGGGGCCACCTCTTACAATGAGCAGTTCTTC. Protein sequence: CSSLAGATSYNEQFF.

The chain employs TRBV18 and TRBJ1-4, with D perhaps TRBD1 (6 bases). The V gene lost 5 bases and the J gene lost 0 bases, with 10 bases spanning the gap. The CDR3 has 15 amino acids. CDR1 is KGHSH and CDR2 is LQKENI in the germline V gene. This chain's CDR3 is CASSGQPTTNEKLFF. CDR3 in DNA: TGTGCCAGCTCAGGACAGCCTACAACTAATGAAAAACTGTTTTTT.

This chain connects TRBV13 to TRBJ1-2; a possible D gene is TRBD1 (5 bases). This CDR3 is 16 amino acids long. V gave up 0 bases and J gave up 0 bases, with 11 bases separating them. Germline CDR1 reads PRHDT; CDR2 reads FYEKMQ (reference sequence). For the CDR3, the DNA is TGTGCCAGCAGCTTAGGCAGGGACGGCTCTAACTATGGCTACACCTTC. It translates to CASSLGRDGSNYGYTF.

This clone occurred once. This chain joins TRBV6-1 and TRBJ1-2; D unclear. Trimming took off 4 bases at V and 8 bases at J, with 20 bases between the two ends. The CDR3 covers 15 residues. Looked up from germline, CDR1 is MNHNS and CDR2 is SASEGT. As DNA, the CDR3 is TGTGCCAGCAGTGCCCCCCGGGTGAGACCTGACGGCTACACCTTC. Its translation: CASSAPRVRPDGYTF.

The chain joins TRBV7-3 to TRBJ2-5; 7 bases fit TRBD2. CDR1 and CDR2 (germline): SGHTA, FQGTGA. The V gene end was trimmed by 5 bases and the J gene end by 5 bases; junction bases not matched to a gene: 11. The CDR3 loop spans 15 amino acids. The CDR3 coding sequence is TGTGCCAGCAGCCCCTCGAGAGGGGAGGGGGAGACCCAGTACTTC. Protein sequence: CASSPSRGEGETQYF. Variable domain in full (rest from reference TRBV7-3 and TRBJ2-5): GAGVSQTPSNKVTEKGKYVELRCDPISGHTALYWYRQSLGQGPEFLIYFQGTGAADDSGLPNDRFFAVRPEGSVSTLKIQRTERGDSAVYLCASSPSRGEGETQYFGPGTRLLVL.

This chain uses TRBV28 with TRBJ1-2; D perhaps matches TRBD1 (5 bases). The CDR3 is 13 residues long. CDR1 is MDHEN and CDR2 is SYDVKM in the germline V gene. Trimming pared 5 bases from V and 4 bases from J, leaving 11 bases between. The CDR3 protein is CASSAGSVYGYTF. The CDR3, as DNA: TGTGCCAGCAGTGCAGGGTCAGTCTATGGCTACACCTTC.

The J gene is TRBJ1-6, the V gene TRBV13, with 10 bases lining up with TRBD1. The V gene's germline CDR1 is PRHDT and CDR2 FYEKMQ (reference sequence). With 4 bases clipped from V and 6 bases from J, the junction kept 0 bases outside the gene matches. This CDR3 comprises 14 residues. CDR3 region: CASSWTGGNSPLHF. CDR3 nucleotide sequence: TGTGCCAGCAGCTGGACAGGGGGTAATTCACCCCTCCACTTT.

The CDR3 sequence: CASSLSLTDTQYF. The CDR3 DNA reads TGTGCCAGCAGCTTATCTTTAACAGATACGCAGTATTTT. The rearrangement links TRBV7-2 to TRBJ2-3; D ambiguous. Looked up from germline, CDR1 is SGHTA and CDR2 is FQGNSA. The CDR3 length is 13 residues. Trimming pared 2 bases from V and 3 bases from J, leaving 6 bases between.

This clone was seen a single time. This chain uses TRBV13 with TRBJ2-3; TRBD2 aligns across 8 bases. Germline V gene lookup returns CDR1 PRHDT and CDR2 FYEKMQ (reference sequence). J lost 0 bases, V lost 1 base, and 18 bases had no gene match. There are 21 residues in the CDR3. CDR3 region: CASSLASPWSGRQTSTDTQYF. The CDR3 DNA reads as TGTGCCAGCAGCTTAGCCTCACCTTGGAGCGGGAGACAGACTAGCACAGATACGCAGTATTTT.

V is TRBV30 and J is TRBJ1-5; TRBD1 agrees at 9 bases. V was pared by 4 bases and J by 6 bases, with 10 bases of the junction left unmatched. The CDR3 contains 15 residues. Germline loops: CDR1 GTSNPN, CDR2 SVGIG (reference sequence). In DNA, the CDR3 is TGTGCCTGGACCACCGGGACAGGGAGGGGTCAGCCCCAGCATTTT. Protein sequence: CAWTTGTGRGQPQHF.

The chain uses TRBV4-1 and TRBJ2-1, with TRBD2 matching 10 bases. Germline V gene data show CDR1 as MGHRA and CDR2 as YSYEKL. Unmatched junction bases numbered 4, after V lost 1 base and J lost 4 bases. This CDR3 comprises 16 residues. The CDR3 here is CASSQAGLATYNEQFF. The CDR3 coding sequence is TGCGCCAGCAGCCAAGCGGGACTAGCGACTTACAATGAGCAGTTCTTC.

Written as DNA, the CDR3 is TGTGCCAGCAGCTTAGTTAGCACAGATACGCAGTATTTT. Translating gives CASSLVSTDTQYF. The chain joins TRBV11-3 to TRBJ2-3; D is undetermined. The CDR3 is 13 amino acids. Germline CDR1 is SGHNT and CDR2 is YENEEA. The V and J ends lost 1 base and 0 bases respectively, with 2 bases between them.

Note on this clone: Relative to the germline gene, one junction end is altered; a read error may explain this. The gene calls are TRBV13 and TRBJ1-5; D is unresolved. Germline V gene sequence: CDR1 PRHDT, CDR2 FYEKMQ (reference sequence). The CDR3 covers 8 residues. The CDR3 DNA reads TGTGCCAGCAGCTTAGGGGATTTT. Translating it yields CASSLGDF.

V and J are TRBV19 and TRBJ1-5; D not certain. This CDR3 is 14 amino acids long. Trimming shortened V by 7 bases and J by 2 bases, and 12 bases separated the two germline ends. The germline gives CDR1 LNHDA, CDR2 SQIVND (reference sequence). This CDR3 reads CASTHVEGNQPQHF. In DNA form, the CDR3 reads TGTGCCAGTACCCACGTAGAGGGCAATCAGCCCCAGCATTTT.

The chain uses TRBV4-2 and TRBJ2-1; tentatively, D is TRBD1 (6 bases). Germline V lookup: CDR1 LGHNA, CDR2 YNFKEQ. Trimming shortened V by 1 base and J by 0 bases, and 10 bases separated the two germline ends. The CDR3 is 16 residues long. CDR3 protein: CASSQGTVSSYNEQFF. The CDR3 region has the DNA TGTGCCAGCAGCCAAGGGACAGTGAGCTCCTACAATGAGCAGTTCTTC.

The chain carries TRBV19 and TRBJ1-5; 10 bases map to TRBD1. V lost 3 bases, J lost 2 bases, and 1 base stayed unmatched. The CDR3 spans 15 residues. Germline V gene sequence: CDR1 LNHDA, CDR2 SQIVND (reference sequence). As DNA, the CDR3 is TGTGCCAGTAGTATCGACAGGGGGCGCAATCAGCCCCAGCATTTT. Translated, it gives CASSIDRGRNQPQHF.